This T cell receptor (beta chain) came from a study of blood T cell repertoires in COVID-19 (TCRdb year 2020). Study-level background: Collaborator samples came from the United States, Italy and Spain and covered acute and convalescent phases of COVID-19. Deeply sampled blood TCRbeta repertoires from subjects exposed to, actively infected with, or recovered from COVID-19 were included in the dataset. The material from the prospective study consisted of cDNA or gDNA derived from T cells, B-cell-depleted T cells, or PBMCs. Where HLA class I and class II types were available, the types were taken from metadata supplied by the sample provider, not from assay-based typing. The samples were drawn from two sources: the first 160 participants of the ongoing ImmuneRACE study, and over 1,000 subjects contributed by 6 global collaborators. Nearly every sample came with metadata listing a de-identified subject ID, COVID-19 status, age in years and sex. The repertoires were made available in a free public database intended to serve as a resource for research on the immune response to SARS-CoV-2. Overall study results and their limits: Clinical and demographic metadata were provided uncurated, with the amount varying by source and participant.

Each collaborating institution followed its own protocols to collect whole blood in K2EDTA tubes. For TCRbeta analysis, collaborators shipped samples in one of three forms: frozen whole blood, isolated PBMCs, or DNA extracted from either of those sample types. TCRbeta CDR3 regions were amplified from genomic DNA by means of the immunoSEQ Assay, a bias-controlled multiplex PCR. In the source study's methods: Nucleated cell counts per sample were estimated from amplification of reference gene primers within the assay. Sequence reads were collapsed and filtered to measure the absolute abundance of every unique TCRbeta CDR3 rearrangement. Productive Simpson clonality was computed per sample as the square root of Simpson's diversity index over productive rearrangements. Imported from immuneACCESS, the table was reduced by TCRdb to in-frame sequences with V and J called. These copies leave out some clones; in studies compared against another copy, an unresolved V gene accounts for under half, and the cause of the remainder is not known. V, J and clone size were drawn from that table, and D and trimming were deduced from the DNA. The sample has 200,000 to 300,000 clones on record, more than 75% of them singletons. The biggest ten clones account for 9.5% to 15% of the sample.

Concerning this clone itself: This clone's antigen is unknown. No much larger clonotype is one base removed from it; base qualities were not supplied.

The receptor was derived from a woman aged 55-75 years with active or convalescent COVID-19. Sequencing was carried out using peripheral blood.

For the CDR3, the sequence is CASSLGGDRGPLSGNTIYF. The DNA sequence is as follows: TGTGCCAGCAGCTTAGGGGGGGACAGGGGCCCCCTCTCTGGAAACACCATATATTTT. The chain is encoded by TRBV7-4 joined to TRBJ1-3, with TRBD1 matching 10 junction bases. Sequences SGHVT (CDR1) and SQSDAQ (CDR2) are obtained from the germline V gene. For this chain, trimming is 1 base at the V end and 0 bases at the J end, and the number of junction bases without a gene match is 9. The cysteine opens and the phenylalanine closes a CDR3 of 19 amino acids. Only the CDR3 DNA is retained, 57 bases long and in frame from the first base.